This T cell receptor beta chain derives from a study of Ad26.COV2.S vaccination and SARS-CoV-2 variants (dated by TCRdb to 2020 to 2023). Notes on the research overall: Vaccine-arm donors came from COV1001, a multicentre, randomized, double-blind, placebo-controlled phase I-IIa trial of Ad26.COV2.S in healthy adults. Ad26.COV2.S was given intramuscularly at 5x10^10 or 1x10^11 viral particles, as a single shot or as two shots 56 days apart. TCRbeta repertoire sequencing was used to assess the specificity and breadth of SARS-CoV-2-reactive T cell receptors after Ad26.COV2.S vaccination. The TCR-sequenced set comprised approximately 32 samples: some 19 Ad26.COV2.S vaccine recipients, 5 placebo recipients and 8 SARS-CoV-2 convalescent individuals. Participants in the trial were split at random into five groups of five each, receiving low-dose or high-dose Ad26.COV2.S once or twice, or else placebo on both occasions. Blinding of investigators to trial group allocation was maintained during experiments and outcome assessment. What the authors observed across the whole study: The authors noted that the TCR breadth and depth analyses may have underestimated total T cell responses. After vaccination, substantial breadth of spike-specific CD8+ and CD4+ T cell responses was reported. Ad26.COV2.S recipients had higher spike-specific TCR breadth than placebo recipients (P = 0.0014). The study lacked the statistical power to compare responses across vaccine doses or regimens. Non-spike TCR breadth was comparable between vaccine and placebo recipients, consistent with the vaccine containing only spike.

The immunoSEQ Assay was the method used to sequence TCRbeta CDR3 regions. After extraction, genomic DNA underwent amplification by bias-controlled multiplex PCR, followed by high-throughput sequencing. For the original study's pipeline: Collapsing and filtering of sequences were performed to quantify the absolute abundance of each unique TCRbeta CDR3 region. Usable DNA was measured by amplifying reference genes present in all nucleated cells, and TCRbeta template counts were normalized to that usable DNA to estimate T cell fraction. Repertoire TCRs were annotated as SARS-CoV-2-specific when V gene, CDR3 amino acid sequence and J gene were exactly matched to a known reactive TCR set. The reference SARS-CoV-2 TCR set was derived from MIRA and filtered for enrichment in COVID-19-positive ImmuneCODE repertoires, a step that removed public or cross-reactive TCRs. Based on the MIRA antigens, annotated TCRs were further analysed at the level of specific ORF or position within ORF. Breadth was defined as annotated unique rearrangements over total unique productive rearrangements; depth was the summed frequency of those rearrangements. Two-sided Wilcoxon rank-sum tests were used to compare TCR breadth between groups. This immuneACCESS table, as held by TCRdb, lists in-frame sequences with V and J called but not all clones. Of the missing ones, under half trace to an unresolved V gene in checked studies; the others have no known cause. The V and J calls and clone size come from that table; D and trimming were worked out from the DNA. In this sample the table shows 250,000 or so clones, about 83% of which occur a single time. Less than 3% of the sample comes from the top ten.

The sample holds a few counts of this clone. Its antigen remains unidentified. The sample holds no much larger clone one base away, and base qualities are not on file. From the cysteine up to the phenylalanine, the CDR3 has a length of 16 residues. Only the CDR3 DNA is retained, 48 bases long and in frame from the first base. Deletion took 2 bases off V and 0 bases off J, with a span of 10 bases between the germline ends. In the germline V gene (reference sequence), CDR1 corresponds to MNHEY and CDR2 to SMNVEV. The treatment or condition tag for this specimen amounts to: some 19 received Ad26.COV2.S at low or high dose, single or two shots; 5 received placebo; per-sample allocation not given. For vaccine and placebo recipients, repertoires were sequenced using samples collected on day 63 after the first injection. Cohort 1b enrolled fewer than 30 adults aged 18-55 years at a single site in Boston, USA, between 29 July and 7 August 2020. Ad26.COV2.S consisted of a replication-incompetent adenovirus type 26 vector by which a prefusion-stabilized SARS-CoV-2 spike protein from the original Wuhan strain was expressed.

Recombination linked TRBV27 to TRBJ2-2, with the D gene not clear enough to name. This specimen was peripheral blood, taken in a trial of Ad26.COV2.S vaccine versus placebo. The receptor's source is a person between 18 and 59 years old who received the Ad26.COV2.S COVID-19 vaccine or a placebo. The nucleotides read TGTGCCAGCAGTTTAACTGACGCAGCGAACACCGGGGAGCTGTTTTTT. It encodes CASSLTDAANTGELFF.